This is a list of T cell receptor beta chains from one sample in a study of T cell changes during pregnancy in multiple sclerosis. Some clones are missing from TCRdb's copy, which holds only in-frame ones; the method was immunoSEQ multiplex PCR. The sample carries about 49,000 clones, around 95% recorded once. Sequencing used CD8+ T cells from peripheral blood mononuclear cells, obtained in the first trimester of pregnancy. All receptors come from a female donor with multiple sclerosis, enrolled in a pregnancy study. CDR3s include the opening cysteine and the closing phenylalanine or tryptophan. The D gene is left open where the match is weak. The size field is filled for only some rows; it gives once, few, many or a size class.

J gene	V gene	clone size	D gene	CDR3 protein	CDR3 DNA
TRBJ2-7	TRBV5-4	NA	TRBD1	CASSLEAGGAVLGRYEQYF	TGTGCCAGCAGCTTGGAGGCAGGGGGCGCGGTACTTGGTCGCTACGAGCAGTACTTC
TRBJ1-3	TRBV7-9	once	NA	CASSQTVSGWDF	TGTGCCAGCAGCCAGACAGTCTCCGGTTGGGATTTT
TRBJ2-3	TRBV7-3	NA	NA	CASSPLGGSDTQYF	TGTGCCAGCAGCCCCCTAGGGGGTTCAGATACGCAGTATTTT
TRBJ2-4	TRBV7-9	NA	TRBD2	CASSLASGYSNIQYF	TGTGCCAGCAGCTTAGCTAGCGGGTATTCGAACATTCAGTACTTC
TRBJ1-1	TRBV7-8	NA	NA	CASSLESQGVAFF	TGTGCCAGCAGCTTAGAAAGCCAAGGGGTTGCTTTCTTT
TRBJ2-3	TRBV9	NA	TRBD2	CASRSTSGRDPDTQYF	TGTGCCAGCAGGTCGACTAGCGGGAGGGATCCAGATACGCAGTATTTT
TRBJ2-7	TRBV7-9	NA	NA	CASSFSVAGKSYEQYF	TGTGCCAGCAGCTTCTCAGTGGCGGGGAAGTCCTACGAGCAGTACTTC
TRBJ2-7	TRBV5-1	NA	TRBD2	CASNRGRAQDEQYF	TGCGCCAGCAACCGCGGGAGGGCCCAAGACGAGCAGTACTTC
TRBJ2-7	TRBV11-2	NA	NA	CASSLGWTADEQYF	TGTGCCAGCAGCTTAGGGTGGACTGCAGACGAGCAGTACTTC
TRBJ2-7	TRBV7-9	NA	TRBD1	CASSWGDRNSYEQYF	TGTGCCAGCAGCTGGGGGGACAGGAACTCCTACGAGCAGTACTTC
TRBJ1-1	TRBV5-5	NA	NA	CASSWADSNTEAFF	TGTGCCAGCAGTTGGGCAGATTCGAACACTGAAGCTTTCTTT
TRBJ2-1	TRBV30	NA	TRBD2	CAWSREAGHNEQFF	TGTGCCTGGAGTAGAGAAGCGGGACACAATGAGCAGTTCTTC
TRBJ1-2	TRBV5-4	NA	NA	CASSLVGAPNYGYTF	TGTGCCAGCAGCTTGGTAGGGGCTCCTAACTATGGCTACACCTTC
TRBJ1-1	TRBV15	NA	TRBD1	CATSRDAQGAEWAFF	TGTGCCACCAGCAGAGATGCTCAGGGGGCTGAGTGGGCTTTCTTT
TRBJ2-1	TRBV19	NA	TRBD1	CASSIGTGNEQFF	TGTGCCAGTAGTATAGGGACAGGGAATGAGCAGTTCTTC
TRBJ1-2	TRBV28	once	NA	CASSSRNYGYTF	TGTGCCAGCAGTTCGAGGAACTATGGCTACACCTTC
TRBJ2-7	TRBV5-3	once	TRBD1	CAGPLGQEKYF	TGTGCCGGCCCCCTTGGACAGGAAAAGTACTTC
TRBJ2-3	TRBV6-6	once	TRBD2	CASSWGDGRPDTQYF	TGTGCCAGCAGTTGGGGAGACGGGAGGCCAGATACGCAGTATTTT
TRBJ2-7	TRBV28	NA	NA	CASSPKAGEQYF	TGTGCCAGCAGCCCAAAAGCAGGCGAGCAGTACTTC
TRBJ1-2	TRBV25-1	NA	TRBD1	CASSRTGRGTNYGYTF	TGTGCCAGCAGCCGGACAGGGAGGGGGACTAACTATGGCTACACCTTC
TRBJ1-3	TRBV27	NA	TRBD1	CASSLRGLGPFSGNTIYF	TGTGCCAGCAGCCTCAGGGGGCTGGGTCCCTTCTCTGGAAACACCATATATTTT
TRBJ2-7	TRBV7-9	NA	TRBD2	CAVGRAPSYEQYF	TGTGCCGTCGGGAGGGCTCCCTCCTACGAGCAGTACTTC
TRBJ2-2	TRBV27	NA	TRBD2	CASSTSGNGGELFF	TGTGCCAGTTCGACTAGCGGGAATGGCGGGGAGCTGTTTTTT
TRBJ2-7	TRBV5-6	once	TRBD2	CASSFRGGVEQYF	TGTGCCAGCAGCTTTCGGGGGGGCGTCGAGCAGTACTTC
TRBJ2-1	TRBV7-6	NA	NA	CASSFETGHHGEQFF	TGTGCCAGCAGCTTCGAAACGGGACACCATGGGGAGCAATTCTTC
TRBJ1-2	TRBV27	NA	TRBD1	CASSTGGWWGYTF	TGTGCCAGCAGTACAGGGGGCTGGTGGGGCTACACCTTC
TRBJ2-7	TRBV19	NA	TRBD1	CASQGTGGIYEQYF	TGTGCCAGCCAAGGGACAGGGGGAATCTACGAGCAGTACTTC
TRBJ2-7	TRBV5-1	NA	NA	CASSLGPPGDGYEQYF	TGCGCCAGCAGCTTGGGCCCCCCCGGGGATGGCTACGAGCAGTACTTC
TRBJ2-2	TRBV18	NA	TRBD1	CASSPAGTGGTGELFF	TGTGCCAGCTCACCAGCCGGGACAGGGGGCACCGGGGAGCTGTTTTTT
TRBJ1-2	TRBV5-1	NA	TRBD1	CASSSWDSYGYTF	TGCGCCAGCAGCTCATGGGACAGCTATGGCTACACCTTC
TRBJ2-7	TRBV18	NA	NA	CASSPSDRSTYEQYF	TGTGCCAGCTCACCCTCCGACAGGTCGACCTACGAGCAGTACTTC
TRBJ2-2	TRBV10-3	NA	NA	CAISEAGLGAGELFF	TGTGCCATCAGTGAGGCAGGACTGGGCGCCGGGGAGCTGTTTTTT
TRBJ1-2	TRBV19	NA	NA	CASHPRGQTGYTF	TGTGCCAGTCACCCAAGGGGTCAGACGGGCTACACCTTC
TRBJ2-1	TRBV4-2	few	TRBD2	CASSQEAGGPNEQFF	TGTGCCAGCAGCCAAGAAGCGGGAGGGCCCAATGAGCAGTTCTTC
TRBJ1-1	TRBV29-1	NA	NA	CSVVRRRGRGTEAFF	TGCAGCGTTGTCAGGCGTAGAGGGAGGGGCACTGAAGCTTTCTTT
TRBJ1-1	TRBV5-1	NA	NA	CASSFSGDPEAFF	TGCGCCAGCAGCTTCTCAGGGGACCCTGAAGCTTTCTTT
TRBJ1-2	TRBV29-1	NA	TRBD1	CSGRTGYGYTF	TGCAGCGGACGGACAGGTTATGGCTACACCTTC
TRBJ2-3	TRBV27	NA	NA	CASSTLDHTDTQYF	TGTGCCAGCAGCACCCTAGACCACACAGATACGCAGTATTTT
TRBJ2-7	TRBV11-2	NA	TRBD2	CASSSPGLALYEQYF	TGTGCCAGCAGTTCCCCGGGACTAGCTCTCTACGAGCAGTACTTC
TRBJ2-7	TRBV5-1	NA	TRBD1	CASSLEDRGSDEQYF	TGCGCCAGCAGCTTGGAAGACAGGGGGTCCGACGAGCAGTACTTC
TRBJ2-3	TRBV9	NA	NA	CASSVGGLGTDTQYF	TGTGCCAGCAGCGTAGGCGGCCTCGGCACAGATACGCAGTATTTT
TRBJ2-5	TRBV4-1	NA	TRBD2	CASSQGASGRVETQYF	TGCGCCAGCAGCCAAGGCGCTAGCGGGAGAGTCGAGACCCAGTACTTC
TRBJ1-2	TRBV4-1	NA	TRBD1	CASSPFGTDVNYGYTF	TGCGCCAGCAGCCCTTTCGGGACAGATGTTAACTATGGCTACACCTTC
TRBJ1-2	TRBV30	NA	NA	CAWSVLQAALPGYTF	TGTGCCTGGAGTGTACTACAGGCCGCCCTACCGGGCTACACCTTC
TRBJ2-7	TRBV19	NA	NA	CASSIQGGSYEQYF	TGTGCCAGTAGTATTCAGGGCGGCTCCTACGAGCAGTACTTC
TRBJ2-3	TRBV11-1	NA	TRBD2	CASSFPGLANTQYF	TGTGCCAGCAGCTTCCCGGGACTAGCGAATACGCAGTATTTT
TRBJ1-2	TRBV7-9	NA	NA	CASSPGPFEGYTF	TGTGCCAGCAGCCCTGGGCCATTCGAAGGCTACACCTTC
TRBJ2-2	TRBV7-9	NA	TRBD2	CASSGFSGSPNTGELFF	TGTGCCAGCAGTGGATTTAGCGGGAGCCCGAACACCGGGGAGCTGTTTTTT
TRBJ2-1	TRBV7-9	NA	TRBD1	CASSLDRGYNEQFF	TGTGCCAGCAGCTTGGACAGGGGATACAATGAGCAGTTCTTC
TRBJ2-2	TRBV27	once	NA	CASSFSGTPENTGELFF	TGTGCCAGCAGTTTTAGTGGGACACCAGAGAACACCGGGGAGCTGTTTTTT